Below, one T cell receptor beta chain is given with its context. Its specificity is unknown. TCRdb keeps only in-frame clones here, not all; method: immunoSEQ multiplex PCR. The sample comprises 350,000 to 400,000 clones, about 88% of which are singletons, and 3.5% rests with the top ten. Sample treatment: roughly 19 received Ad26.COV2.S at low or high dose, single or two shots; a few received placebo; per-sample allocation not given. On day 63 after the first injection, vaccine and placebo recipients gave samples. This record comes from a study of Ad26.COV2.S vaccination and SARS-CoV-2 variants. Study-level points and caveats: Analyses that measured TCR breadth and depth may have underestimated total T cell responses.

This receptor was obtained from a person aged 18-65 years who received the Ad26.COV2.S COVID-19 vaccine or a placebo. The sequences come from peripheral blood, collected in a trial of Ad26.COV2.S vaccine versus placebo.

In DNA form, the CDR3 reads TGTGCCAGCACCCCGGACAGGAGGGTGACTGAAGCTTTCTTT. It yields the protein CASTPDRRVTEAFF. This chain connects TRBV5-6 to TRBJ1-1, with 7 bases lining up with TRBD1. The V gene's germline CDR1 is SGHDT and CDR2 YYEEEE. The CDR3 sequence is 14 residues long. Trimming at V came to 6 bases and at J to 5 bases, leaving 10 bases not matched to a gene. Variable domain in full (rest from reference TRBV5-6 and TRBJ1-1): DAGVTQSPTHLIKTRGQQVTLRCSPKSGHDTVSWYQQALGQGPQFIFQYYEEEERQRGNFPDRFSGHQFPNYSSELNVNALLLGDSALYLCASTPDRRVTEAFFGQGTRLTVV.